These 16 T cell receptor beta chains originate from one sample sequenced in a study of sequential checkpoint blockade in melanoma. TCRdb's table, derived via immunoSEQ multiplex PCR, lists solely in-frame clones and lacks some. The table records around 19,000 clones, around 70% of them present only once. Specified treatment: randomized to nivolumab then ipilimumab (arm A) or the reverse (arm B). The input for sequencing was tumor tissue (inferred from file names), taken from a patient given nivolumab and ipilimumab in sequence. These receptor sequences come from a human donor with melanoma.

The rearrangement uses TRBV4-1 and TRBJ1-2; D possibly corresponds to TRBD1 (5 bases). Per the germline V gene, CDR1 is MGHRA and CDR2 is YSYEKL. The CDR3 has 12 amino acids. The germline V and J ends were trimmed by 5 bases and 4 bases, with 8 bases remaining between them. The CDR3 DNA reads TGCGCCAGCAGCGGGACCCCCTATGGCTACACCTTC. Protein sequence: CASSGTPYGYTF.

This chain uses TRBV7-6 with TRBJ2-7, with 7 nucleotides matching TRBD2. The junction had 11 bases not matched to a gene; V was cut back by 3 bases and J by 0 bases. Germline V lookup: CDR1 SGHVS, CDR2 FNYEAQ. CDR3 size: 17 residues. In DNA, the CDR3 is TGTGCCAGCAGCTTGGCGGTGGGTCTAGCGGCCTCCTACGAGCAGTACTTC. Translating gives CASSLAVGLAASYEQYF.

The chain couples TRBV11-3 to TRBJ2-6; no reliable D call. This CDR3 region has 15 residues. The V gene's germline CDR1 is SGHNT and CDR2 YENEEA. Between the trimmed V and J ends, which lost 1 base and 2 bases, there was a span of 6 bases. The CDR3 coding sequence is TGTGCCAGCAGCTTAGGCCAACCTGGGGCCAACGTCCTGACTTTC. It codes for CASSLGQPGANVLTF.

This clone was picked up a small number of times. This chain joins TRBV6-8 and TRBJ1-1; 9 bases are shared with TRBD1. The CDR3 runs to 16 residues. V gave up 4 bases and J gave up 4 bases; unmatched junction bases: 10. Germline loops: CDR1 MNHGY, CDR2 SAAAGT. As DNA, the CDR3 is TGTGCCAGCAGTTTCACGACCGGACAGGGGAGCACTGAAGCTTTCTTT. Amino acid sequence: CASSFTTGQGSTEAFF.

The chain joins TRBV30 to TRBJ2-3, with D perhaps being TRBD1 or TRBD2 (7 bases each). V shed 3 bases and J shed 13 bases, with 20 bases lying between them. The CDR3 has 13 residues. Per germline, CDR1 GTSNPN and CDR2 SVGIG (reference sequence). This CDR3 is CAWSLQGGPGEYF. DNA for the CDR3: TGTGCCTGGAGCCTGCAGGGGGGGCCAGGGGAGTATTTT. Full variable domain (outside the CDR3, taken from reference TRBV30 and TRBJ2-3): SQTIHQWPATLVQPVGSPLSLECTVEGTSNPNLYWYRQAAGRGLQLLFYSVGIGQISSEVPQNLSASRPQDRQFILSSKKLLLSDSGFYLCAWSLQGGPGEYFGPGTRLTVL.

V usage is TRBV7-1 and J usage is TRBJ1-5, with D unclear. TRBV7-1 is flagged as an ORF with uncertain function. This CDR3 has 13 residues. Trimming stripped 5 bases from V and 7 bases from J, with 12 bases between. CDR3 protein: CASSQTREQPQHF. CDR3 sequence (DNA): TGTGCCAGCAGCCAGACGAGGGAACAGCCCCAGCATTTT.

The CDR3, as DNA: TGTGCCAGTAGTCTCCGGGACCCCCTTGAAAAACTGTTTTTT. Protein product: CASSLRDPLEKLFF. V is TRBV19 and J is TRBJ1-4; tentative D call: TRBD1 (5 bases). The germline V gene has CDR1 LNHDA and CDR2 SQIVND (reference sequence). The CDR3 is made up of 14 amino acids. Trimming took 5 bases from V and 7 from J, leaving 14 bases between them.

The chain joins TRBV29-1 to TRBJ2-7; possibly TRBD2 for D (5 bases). The CDR3 extends over 15 amino acids. V was trimmed by 6 bases and J by 2 bases, leaving 20 bases between them. Germline CDR1 SQVTM, CDR2 ANQGSEA. CDR3 sequence reads: CSVPERVGDAYEQYF. The DNA for the CDR3 is TGCAGCGTCCCGGAAAGGGTCGGGGATGCCTACGAGCAGTACTTC.

The rearrangement links TRBV7-5 to TRBJ2-5; the table calls TRBD2, which could not be checked here. TRBV7-5 is listed as a pseudogene. This CDR3 region has 16 residues. CDR3 region: CASSLGASGGRRAQYF. CDR3 in DNA: TGTGCCAGCAGCTTAGGGGCTAGCGGGGGCCGCCGGGCCCAGTACTTC.

The CDR3 is CALHTRTGSVGTEAFF. The CDR3 bases are TGTGCCCTGCATACCCGGACAGGGAGTGTGGGCACTGAAGCTTTCTTT. The chain couples TRBV7-6 to TRBJ1-1; TRBD1 matches at 8 bases. The CDR3 is made up of 16 amino acids. Germline V gene data show CDR1 as SGHVS and CDR2 as FNYEAQ. V shed 11 bases and J 4 bases; nucleotides not matched to a gene: 18.

J is TRBJ1-6 and V is TRBV7-8; D is ambiguous. CDR3 length: 15 residues. V was clipped by 1 base and J by 5 bases, with 9 bases between them. Germline assignment: CDR1 SGHVS and CDR2 FQNEAQ. CDR3 sequence reads: CASSLGRTNNSPLHF. CDR3 nucleotide sequence: TGTGCCAGCAGCTTAGGACGGACGAATAATTCACCCCTCCACTTT.

The chain carries TRBV30 and TRBJ2-2; no firm D call. Germline CDR1 and CDR2: GTSNPN and SVGIG (reference sequence). The CDR3 is 13 amino acids. The ends were cut back, 8 bases at V and 1 base at J, with 11 bases in the middle. CDR3 in amino acids: CATSRQNTGELFF. The CDR3 bases are TGTGCCACGTCCCGACAGAACACCGGGGAGCTGTTTTTT.

V usage is TRBV11-3 and J usage is TRBJ1-2, with TRBD1 matching over 7 bases. With 6 bases clipped from V and 7 bases from J, the junction kept 14 bases outside the gene matches. Germline V gives CDR1 SGHNT, CDR2 YENEEA. The CDR3 runs 15 residues. In DNA form, the CDR3 reads TGTGCCAGCAGTCAATCGACAGGGAGGTCGTCTGGCTACACCTTC. Protein sequence: CASSQSTGRSSGYTF. Full variable domain (missing parts from reference TRBV11-3 and TRBJ1-2): EAGVVQSPRYKIIEKKQPVAFWCNPISGHNTLYWYLQNLGQGPELLIRYENEEAVDDSQLPKDRFSAERLKGVDSTLKIQPAELGDSAVYLCASSQSTGRSSGYTFGSGTRLTVV.

This chain joins TRBV4-1 and TRBJ2-1; D remains unclear. Trimming took 0 bases from V and 1 from J, leaving 10 bases between them. The CDR3 loop spans 16 amino acids. Germline V gene lookup returns CDR1 MGHRA and CDR2 YSYEKL. In nucleotides, the CDR3 is TGCGCCAGCAGCCAAGATTATAGTGGGTCCTACAATGAGCAGTTCTTC. Amino acid sequence: CASSQDYSGSYNEQFF.

This chain uses TRBV12-5 with TRBJ1-5, with D possibly TRBD1 on 5 matching bases. The CDR3 runs to 13 residues. Germline assignment: CDR1 LGHNT and CDR2 FRNRAP. The CDR3 region has the DNA TGTGCGAGCAGCCGGGGACGGAATCAGCCCCAGCATTTT. This translates into CASSRGRNQPQHF.

The chain carries TRBV6-8 and TRBJ1-2; 8 bases line up with TRBD1. With 6 bases clipped from V and 5 bases from J, the junction kept 14 bases outside the gene matches. Germline CDR1 is MNHGY and CDR2 is SAAAGT. The CDR3 is 16 amino acids. CDR3 amino acids: CASSLDFDRGPYGYTF. The CDR3 DNA sequence: TGTGCCAGCAGCTTAGACTTCGACAGGGGCCCGTATGGCTACACCTTC.